This passage covers 30 T cell receptor beta chains from one sample sequenced in a study of blood T cell repertoires in COVID-19. TCRdb's copy holds only in-frame clones and misses some; the assay was immunoSEQ multiplex PCR. The sample shows over 100,000 clones, more than 75% of them seen only once. Sequenced material: peripheral blood. All receptors come from a man between 65 and 79 years old with acute or convalescent COVID-19.

V usage is TRBV28 and J usage is TRBJ1-4; 7 nucleotides agree with TRBD1. The V and J ends lost 4 bases and 12 bases, in that order; junction bases with no gene match: 8. Germline V lookup: CDR1 MDHEN, CDR2 SYDVKM. This CDR3 spans 13 amino acids. As DNA, the CDR3 is TGTGCCAGCAGTTCTACAGGGGTCGGGGAACTGTTTTTT. Protein product: CASSSTGVGELFF.

The V gene is TRBV7-9, the J gene TRBJ1-1; D is perhaps TRBD1 (6 bases). Trimming shortened V by 5 bases and J by 4 bases, and 11 bases separated the two germline ends. The CDR3 has 13 residues. Germline CDR1 reads SEHNR; CDR2 reads FQNEAQ (reference sequence). The CDR3 region is CASSVQGGTEAFF. The CDR3 DNA reads as TGTGCCAGCAGCGTACAGGGTGGCACTGAAGCTTTCTTT. Combining the CDR3 with reference TRBV7-9 and TRBJ1-1 gives the whole variable domain DTGVSQNPRHKITKRGQNVTFRCDPISEHNRLYWYRQTLGQGPEFLTYFQNEAQLEKSRLLSDRFSAERPKGSFSTLEIQRTEQGDSAMYLCASSVQGGTEAFFGQGTRLTVV.

This sequence joins TRBV19 and TRBJ1-1, with 11 bases that match TRBD1. This CDR3 is 18 amino acids long. In germline, CDR1 is LNHDA, CDR2 SQIVND (reference sequence). Germline trimming cut 4 bases from V and 0 bases from J; bases unmatched to any gene: 10. The CDR3 region has the DNA TGTGCCAGTAGTAAGTTTTCGGGACAGGGGGTTTTGAACACTGAAGCTTTCTTT. As protein: CASSKFSGQGVLNTEAFF.

V and J are TRBV18 and TRBJ2-1; TRBD2 agrees at 7 bases. Germline CDR1 and CDR2: KGHSH and LQKENI. V shed 5 bases and J 4 bases; nucleotides not matched to a gene: 8. The CDR3 consists of 15 residues. Here the CDR3 reads CASSAPGTTYNEQFF. For the CDR3, the DNA is TGTGCCAGCTCAGCGCCCGGGACTACTTACAATGAGCAGTTCTTC.

The CDR3 reads CASRREVYTEAFF. The CDR3 DNA reads TGTGCCAGCAGGAGGGAGGTGTACACTGAAGCTTTCTTT. The chain employs TRBV12-3 or TRBV12-4 and TRBJ1-1, with D unclear. The length of the CDR3 is 13 residues. Trimming took off 6 bases at V and 3 bases at J, with 11 bases between the two ends.

The chain uses TRBV28 and TRBJ2-1, with 7 positions matching TRBD1. Trimming at V came to 2 bases and at J to 8 bases, leaving 12 bases not matched to a gene. This CDR3 region has 16 residues. Germline-derived CDR1 and CDR2 are MDHEN and SYDVKM. CDR3 sequence (DNA): TGTGCCAGCAGTTTAGAGGTGCGGAGAGGGGGCCATGAGCAGTTCTTC. Residues: CASSLEVRRGGHEQFF. Full variable domain (outside the CDR3, taken from reference TRBV28 and TRBJ2-1): DVKVTQSSRYLVKRTGEKVFLECVQDMDHENMFWYRQDPGLGLRLIYFSYDVKMKEKGDIPEGYSVSREKKERFSLILESASTNQTSMYLCASSLEVRRGGHEQFFGPGTRLTVL.

This clone was seen more than once but under ten times. This chain joins TRBV7-6 and TRBJ2-7, with 9 bases lining up with TRBD2. The CDR3 totals 13 residues. Germline V gene data show CDR1 as SGHVS and CDR2 as FNYEAQ. Losses at the gene ends were 5 bases for V and 6 bases for J; bases not matched to a gene: 5. CDR3: CASSQRGVGEQYF. DNA for the CDR3: TGTGCCAGCAGCCAGCGGGGGGTTGGCGAGCAGTACTTC. Full variable domain (missing parts from reference TRBV7-6 and TRBJ2-7): GAGVSQSPRYKVTKRGQDVALRCDPISGHVSLYWYRQALGQGPEFLTYFNYEAQQDKSGLPNDRFSAERPEGSISTLTIQRTEQRDSAMYRCASSQRGVGEQYFGPGTRLTVT.

The chain joins TRBV7-3 to TRBJ2-3, with a tentative D call TRBD1 (6 bases). This CDR3 comprises 14 residues. Trimming took off 5 bases at V and 2 bases at J, with 11 bases between the two ends. In germline, CDR1 is SGHTA, CDR2 FQGTGA. The CDR3, as DNA: TGTGCCAGCAGCCCAGGACAGACCACAGATACGCAGTATTTT. Translation: CASSPGQTTDTQYF.

This sequence joins TRBV28 and TRBJ1-1, with 7 bases fitting TRBD1. Trimming at V came to 6 bases and at J to 9 bases, leaving 7 bases not matched to a gene. This CDR3 has 12 amino acids. Germline V gene lookup returns CDR1 MDHEN and CDR2 SYDVKM. As DNA, the CDR3 is TGTGCCAGCAGGGCCGGGACAGATAAAGCTTTCTTT. This codes for CASRAGTDKAFF.

This clone was counted only a few times. The V call is TRBV4-1, the J call TRBJ2-3, with TRBD1 matching 11 bases. V shed 5 bases and J 0 bases; nucleotides not matched to a gene: 4. The CDR3 is 16 residues long. Germline V gene lookup returns CDR1 MGHRA and CDR2 YSYEKL. CDR3 sequence reads: CASSLDRGPSTDTQYF. DNA for the CDR3: TGCGCCAGCAGCTTGGACAGGGGGCCGAGCACAGATACGCAGTATTTT.

The chain is built from TRBV6-5 and TRBJ2-7; TRBD1 matches at 8 bases. The V gene's germline CDR1 is MNHEY and CDR2 SVGAGI. CDR3 length: 15 residues. The V gene end was trimmed by 6 bases and the J gene end by 1 base; junction bases not matched to a gene: 8. CDR3 residues: CASRHDRGGSYEQYF. The CDR3 DNA reads as TGTGCCAGCAGACACGACAGGGGAGGTTCCTACGAGCAGTACTTC.

In DNA form, the CDR3 reads TGTGCCAGCAGCCGCCTCACCAGGGAGGGTGAAGCTTTCTTT. Encoded protein: CASSRLTREGEAFF. V is TRBV11-2 and J is TRBJ1-1; tentative D call: TRBD1 (5 bases). Trimming removed 5 bases from V and 7 bases from J, with 17 bases in between. Germline loops: CDR1 SGHAT, CDR2 FQNNGV. This CDR3 has 14 residues.

The rearrangement uses TRBV27 and TRBJ2-1, with TRBD2 identical over 7 bases. The germline gives CDR1 MNHEY, CDR2 SMNVEV (reference sequence). The V gene end was trimmed by 6 bases and the J gene end by 2 bases; junction bases not matched to a gene: 10. This CDR3 is built from 16 residues. The DNA for the CDR3 is TGTGCCAGCAGCTCCCCTTGGGGGAGGGCCTACAATGAGCAGTTCTTC. This translates into CASSSPWGRAYNEQFF.

This chain connects TRBV28 to TRBJ1-2, with D uncertain. V lost 2 bases to trimming and J lost 5 bases, with 9 bases between them. Germline CDR1 reads MDHEN; CDR2 reads SYDVKM. CDR3 size: 13 residues. CDR3 sequence: CASSLKAAYGYTF. The CDR3 DNA is TGTGCCAGCAGTTTAAAGGCGGCTTATGGCTACACCTTC.

This chain links TRBV7-2 with TRBJ2-1; 8 bases match TRBD2. The junction had 3 bases not matched to a gene; V was cut back by 4 bases and J by 4 bases. In germline, CDR1 is SGHTA, CDR2 FQGNSA. This CDR3 spans 14 amino acids. CDR3 sequence reads: CASSSPGGYNEQFF. The CDR3 nucleotides read TGTGCCAGCAGCTCACCGGGGGGGTACAATGAGCAGTTCTTC. Full variable domain (remainder filled in from reference TRBV7-2 and TRBJ2-1): GAGVSQSPSNKVTEKGKDVELRCDPISGHTALYWYRQSLGQGLEFLIYFQGNSAPDKSGLPSDRFSAERTGGSVSTLTIQRTQQEDSAVYLCASSSPGGYNEQFFGPGTRLTVL.

There are a few counts of this clone. J is TRBJ2-7 and V is TRBV27; 9 bases are shared with TRBD2. V lost 4 bases and J lost 6; bases outside the gene matches: 13. The CDR3 extends over 16 amino acids. Looked up from germline, CDR1 is MNHEY and CDR2 is SMNVEV (reference sequence). The DNA for the CDR3 is TGTGCCAGCAGTTCCCTGAGGGCGGGGGGGATGAGCGAGCAGTACTTC. As protein: CASSSLRAGGMSEQYF.

This chain connects TRBV20-1 to TRBJ1-2; 7 bases match TRBD1. V was pared by 6 bases and J by 6 bases, with 1 base of the junction left unmatched. Germline CDR1 is DFQATT and CDR2 is SNEGSKA (reference sequence). This CDR3 region has 10 residues. The DNA of the CDR3 is TGCAGTGCCAGGGGGAATGGCTACACCTTC. This sequence encodes CSARGNGYTF.

This clone was picked up one time. The chain employs TRBV3-1 (or the pseudogene TRBV3-2) and TRBJ2-3; 10 bases align to TRBD2. The CDR3 contains 14 residues. Germline V gene sequence: CDR1 LGHDT, CDR2 YNNKEL (reference sequence). J was trimmed by 5 bases and V by 4 bases; bases with no gene match: 3. In DNA form, the CDR3 reads TGTGCCAGCAGCCTACTAGCGGGACTAGATACGCAGTATTTT. Translated, it gives CASSLLAGLDTQYF.

This chain uses TRBV4-2 with TRBJ2-3; TRBD2 aligns across 8 bases. This CDR3 has 17 residues. V shed 0 bases, J shed 4 bases, and the junction held 9 bases outside the gene matches. Germline V gene lookup returns CDR1 LGHNA and CDR2 YNFKEQ. CDR3 sequence (DNA): TGTGCCAGCAGCCAAGATGGTGCGGGGGGCGGGGCAGATACGCAGTATTTT. Amino acid sequence: CASSQDGAGGGADTQYF.

The chain has TRBV9 and TRBJ1-5, with D unresolved. CDR1 and CDR2 (germline): SGDLS, YYNGEE. Trimming removed 0 bases at V and 5 bases at J, with 6 bases between. There are 13 residues in the CDR3. The CDR3, as DNA: TGTGCCAGCAGCGTAGCGGAGTATCAGCCCCAGCATTTT. This translates into CASSVAEYQPQHF.

Regarding this clone: Because the CDR3's place on the DNA is in doubt, the DNA is left out and the CDR3 is given as listed by TCRdb. This chain connects TRBV3-1 (or the pseudogene TRBV3-2) to TRBJ2-1; the DNA was not compared with TRBD1, the D call given in the table. In germline, CDR1 is LGHDT, CDR2 YNNKEL (reference sequence). The CDR3 numbers 14 amino acids, ends counted. CDR3 protein: CASSQKWGTGSLFF.

This chain links TRBV9 with TRBJ1-1; D not certain. CDR1 is SGDLS, CDR2 YYNGEE, per germline. This CDR3 has 15 residues. V was cut by 0 bases and J by 2 bases, with 11 bases left in between. The CDR3 reads CASSVAGRANTEAFF. CDR3 sequence (DNA): TGTGCCAGCAGCGTAGCGGGGAGGGCTAACACTGAAGCTTTCTTT. Full variable domain (missing parts from reference TRBV9 and TRBJ1-1): DSGVTQTPKHLITATGQRVTLRCSPRSGDLSVYWYQQSLDQGLQFLIQYYNGEERAKGNILERFSAQQFPDLHSELNLSSLELGDSALYFCASSVAGRANTEAFFGQGTRLTVV.

This clone has only one observation. CDR3 residues: CASSQSFGGNTIYF. CDR3 nucleotides: TGTGCCAGCAGCCAATCGTTCGGTGGAAACACCATATATTTT. V is TRBV16 and J is TRBJ1-3; D gene unclear. CDR3 length: 14 amino acids. V lost 0 bases, J lost 3 bases, and 6 bases lay in between. Germline V CDR1 and CDR2: KGHSY, FQNENV.

This chain connects TRBV28 to TRBJ1-3; 7 bases are a match to TRBD1. The CDR3 spans 16 residues. With V trimmed by 7 bases and J by 1 base, 10 bases remained unmatched. Germline lookup yields CDR1 MDHEN and CDR2 SYDVKM. CDR3 residues: CASNSWGQPSGNTIYF. For the CDR3, the DNA is TGTGCCAGCAATTCCTGGGGACAGCCTTCTGGAAACACCATATATTTT.

The rearrangement links TRBV4-1 to TRBJ1-1, with 7 bases fitting TRBD1. Germline V gives CDR1 MGHRA, CDR2 YSYEKL. V dropped 4 bases and J dropped 10; count of bases not matched to a gene: 15. The CDR3 totals 15 residues. The CDR3, as DNA: TGCGCCAGCAGCCGCACTGGGGATGGACAGGCAAGAGCTTTCTTT. It yields the protein CASSRTGDGQARAFF.

This chain uses TRBV20-1 with TRBJ1-5, with a weak D call TRBD1 (5 bases). CDR1 is DFQATT and CDR2 is SNEGSKA in the germline V gene (reference sequence). This CDR3 has 13 residues. V dropped 3 bases and J dropped 7 bases, with 13 bases sitting between them. CDR3 amino acids: CSASIQGRQPQHF. In DNA, the CDR3 is TGCAGTGCTAGTATCCAGGGAAGACAGCCCCAGCATTTT.

The chain couples TRBV9 to TRBJ2-3; the D is unclear. Trimming shortened V by 4 bases and J by 6 bases, and 15 bases separated the two germline ends. The CDR3 sequence is 14 residues long. Looked up from germline, CDR1 is SGDLS and CDR2 is YYNGEE. The CDR3 region is CASSLIPSADTQYF. The CDR3 bases are TGTGCCAGCAGCCTTATCCCATCCGCGGATACGCAGTATTTT.

This sequence joins TRBV6-5 and TRBJ1-5; D unclear. This CDR3 comprises 16 residues. Germline V gene lookup returns CDR1 MNHEY and CDR2 SVGAGI. Trimming took off 0 bases at V and 7 bases at J, with 16 bases between the two ends. The CDR3 loop is CASSYSPQEIEQPQHF. CDR3 DNA: TGTGCCAGCAGTTACTCGCCCCAGGAAATCGAGCAGCCCCAGCATTTT.

The chain combines TRBV28 with TRBJ1-2, with D unclear. CDR3 length equals 14 residues. CDR1 is MDHEN and CDR2 is SYDVKM in the germline V gene. Trimming removed 6 bases from V and 2 bases from J, with 13 bases in between. The CDR3, as DNA: TGTGCCAGCAGCCTACGTGGCAGGAACTATGGCTACACCTTC. This translates into CASSLRGRNYGYTF.

The genes are TRBV28 and TRBJ1-4, with TRBD1 matching 7 bases. Germline loops: CDR1 MDHEN, CDR2 SYDVKM. The CDR3 consists of 14 residues. After removal of 2 bases from V and 7 bases from J, the junction contained 4 bases not matched to a gene. The CDR3 nucleotides read TGTGCCAGCAGTTTAAAGGGGGCGCTTGAAAAACTGTTTTTT. Its protein product is CASSLKGALEKLFF.